The present T cell receptor beta chain was sequenced within a study of monozygotic twins with inflammatory bowel disease. The study's findings and limits: Other individuals had fewer clonotypes in common with IBD patients than with healthy twins, especially with disease activity. Subtypes among T cells remained indistinguishable. Twins classed as concordant or discordant showed no difference in repertoire similarity, possibly from limited power.

Total RNA isolation used whole blood (no T cell sorting was performed). TCRdb re-analyzed the 5' RACE reads; it lists each CDR3 protein once, without DNA. In total, the table holds roughly 320,000 distinct CDR3 sequences. Remarks on this clonotype: Its antigen is as yet unknown.

This CDR3 is 16 amino acids long. Germline V gene lookup returns CDR1 SNHLY and CDR2 FYNNEI. This clonotype was sampled from a human donor with ulcerative colitis or Crohn's disease, or a healthy co-twin of an affected twin (not recorded which). The chain links TRBV2 to TRBJ2-7; the TRBD1 assignment by TCRdb is unverifiable without DNA. Sequencing was performed on blood. The CDR3 protein is CASSKNRAASSYEQYF.